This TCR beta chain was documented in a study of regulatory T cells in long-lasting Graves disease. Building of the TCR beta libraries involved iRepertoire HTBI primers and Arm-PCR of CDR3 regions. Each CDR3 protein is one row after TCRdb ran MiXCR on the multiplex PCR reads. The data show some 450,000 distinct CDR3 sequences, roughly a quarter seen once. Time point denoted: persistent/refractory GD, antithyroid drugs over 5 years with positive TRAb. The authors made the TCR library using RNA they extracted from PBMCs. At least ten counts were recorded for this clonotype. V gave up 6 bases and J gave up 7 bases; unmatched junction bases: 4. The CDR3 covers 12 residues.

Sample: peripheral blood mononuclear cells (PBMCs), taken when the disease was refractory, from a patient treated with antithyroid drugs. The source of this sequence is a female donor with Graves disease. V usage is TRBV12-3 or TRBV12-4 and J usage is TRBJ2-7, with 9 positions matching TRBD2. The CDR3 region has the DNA TGTGCCAGCAGAAGGACTAGCGAAGAGCAGTACTTC. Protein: CASRRTSEEQYF.